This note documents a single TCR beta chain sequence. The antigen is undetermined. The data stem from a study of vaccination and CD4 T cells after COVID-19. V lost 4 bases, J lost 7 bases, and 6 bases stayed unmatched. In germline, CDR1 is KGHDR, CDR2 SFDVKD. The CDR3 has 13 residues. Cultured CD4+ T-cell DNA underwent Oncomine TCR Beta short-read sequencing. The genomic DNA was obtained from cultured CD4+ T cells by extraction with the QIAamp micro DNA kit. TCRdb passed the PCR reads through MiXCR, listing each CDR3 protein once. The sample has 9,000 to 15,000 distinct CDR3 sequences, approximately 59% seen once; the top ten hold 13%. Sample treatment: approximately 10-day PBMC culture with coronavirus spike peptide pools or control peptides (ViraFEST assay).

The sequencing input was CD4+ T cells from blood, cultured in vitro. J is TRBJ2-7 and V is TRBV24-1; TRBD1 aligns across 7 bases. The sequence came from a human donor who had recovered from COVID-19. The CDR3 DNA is TGTGCCACCAGTGACGGACAGGATAGGGAGCAGTACTTC. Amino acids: CATSDGQDREQYF.